This T cell receptor beta chain was sequenced for a study of OX40 agonist ivuxolimab in advanced cancers. Context from the whole study: Ivuxolimab, which targeted the costimulatory receptor OX40 (CD134), was an agonistic, fully human IgG2 monoclonal antibody. Intravenous ivuxolimab was administered to patients every 2 weeks at six dose levels: 0.01, 0.1, 0.3, 1.5, 3 and 10 mg/kg. Among the 52 dose-escalation patients, 19 had hepatocellular carcinoma, approximately 15 melanoma, 9 renal cell carcinoma and 9 head and neck cancer. In the dose-escalation cohort, approximately 83% of patients were male, and the mean age was approximately 60 years with a range of roughly 23 to 79. Prior anti-PD-1, anti-PD-L1 or anti-CTLA-4 therapy was permitted, and 30% to 45% of dose-escalation patients had received checkpoint inhibitors. Three dose-escalation patients achieved partial responses, one with hepatocellular carcinoma and two with cutaneous melanoma. Peripheral TCRbeta sequencing was intended to test whether TCR sequence diversity was altered and clonal T-cell expansion was caused by ivuxolimab. The paper reports the monotherapy dose-escalation portion (N of about 47 patients) of the phase I ivuxolimab trial. What the authors observed across the whole study: Low levels of normalized T-cell clonal expansion were also seen in some patients who did not respond. After ivuxolimab, more expanded clones were found on average in CD8+ T cells than in CD4+ T cells. In partial responders in the 0.1-3.0 mg/kg groups, normalized peripheral clonal expansion was found to be among the lowest, especially among CD8+ T cells. At doses from 0.1 to 3.0 mg/kg, clonal expansion was seen in both CD4+ and CD8+ blood T cells between baseline and week 6. The antigen specificity of the clonally expanded peripheral T cells was not determined.

This clone has a handful of counts. Its antigen specificity is not known. Qualities for individual bases were not recorded, and no much larger clone is one base off. Genomic DNA was extracted from sorted cells for sequencing of the TCRbeta CDR3 region. TCRbeta CDR3 regions were sequenced using the immunoSEQ Assay. This immuneACCESS table, as held by TCRdb, lists in-frame sequences with V and J called but not all clones. Of the missing ones, under half trace to an unresolved V gene in checked studies; the others have no known cause. The sample records over 40,000 clones, 65% to 85% of which are singletons. The ten top clones hold about 6.8% of the sample. The trial excluded patients who had a history of autoimmune disease or were on systemic immunosuppression. In every dose cohort, peripheral blood was drawn for TCR sequencing at baseline, cycle 4 day 1, and cycle 7 day 1. The samples were taken from a phase I, first-in-human, multicenter, open-label dose-escalation trial of ivuxolimab. The trial enrolled adults with locally advanced or metastatic head and neck squamous cell, hepatocellular, melanoma or renal cell carcinoma. Before TCR sequencing, CD4+ and CD8+ T cells were separately sorted from peripheral blood.

The material was CD4+ or CD8+ T cells sorted from blood, obtained in a trial of the OX40 agonist ivuxolimab. The origin of this receptor is an adult with an advanced solid tumor such as melanoma, head and neck, liver or kidney cancer.

The CDR3 reads as follows: CASSLPPSKRNEAFF. The DNA sequence is as follows: TGTGCCAGCAGCTTACCCCCCTCTAAGAGGAATGAAGCTTTCTTT. The sequence is built from TRBV11-2 and TRBJ1-1; the D gene cannot be resolved reliably. The junction shows trimming of 2 bases on V and 7 bases on J, plus 17 bases between the germline ends. CDR1 is given as SGHAT and CDR2 as FQNNGV, both from the germline V gene. The CDR3 numbers 15 residues from cysteine through phenylalanine. This entry keeps only the CDR3 DNA: 45 bases, framed from base 1. Joined to the reference TRBV11-2 and TRBJ1-1 proteins, this CDR3 gives the full variable domain: EAGVAQSPRYKIIEKRQSVAFWCNPISGHATLYWYQQILGQGPKLLIQFQNNGVVDDSQLPKDRFSAERLKGVDSTLKIQPAKLEDSAVYLCASSLPPSKRNEAFFGQGTRLTVV.